Sequencing of this T cell receptor (beta chain) was carried out in a study of T-cell memory formation after mild COVID-19. Study context: Each donor largely had its own TCR clusters.

Study results and caveats: The study found balanced CD4/CD8 in clones contracting day 15 to 85 and a CD4+ lean in later expanders.

This CDR3 contains 17 residues. Germline assignment: CDR1 MGHRA and CDR2 YSYEKL. V dropped 4 bases and J dropped 2; count of bases not matched to a gene: 7. 5'RACE primed from the constant segment yielded TCR alpha and TCR beta cDNA libraries bearing sample barcodes and UMIs. TCRdb used MiXCR to reprocess the 5' RACE reads, holding one entry per CDR3 protein. The data hold hundreds of thousands of distinct CDR3 sequences, with more than 15% observed a single time. Comment on this clonotype: Antigen specificity is unknown.

Sequenced input: PBMCs or a T cell subset sorted from them (not recorded which). This TCR came from an adult woman who had mild COVID-19 (a few samples of this study predate the infection). Cell type and time point are not known. The chain joins TRBV4-1 to TRBJ2-6, with 8 positions matching TRBD2. The CDR3 sequence: CASSPLGGVTGANVLTF. The CDR3 DNA reads TGCGCCAGCAGCCCCCTCGGGGGGGTAACTGGGGCCAACGTCCTGACTTTC.